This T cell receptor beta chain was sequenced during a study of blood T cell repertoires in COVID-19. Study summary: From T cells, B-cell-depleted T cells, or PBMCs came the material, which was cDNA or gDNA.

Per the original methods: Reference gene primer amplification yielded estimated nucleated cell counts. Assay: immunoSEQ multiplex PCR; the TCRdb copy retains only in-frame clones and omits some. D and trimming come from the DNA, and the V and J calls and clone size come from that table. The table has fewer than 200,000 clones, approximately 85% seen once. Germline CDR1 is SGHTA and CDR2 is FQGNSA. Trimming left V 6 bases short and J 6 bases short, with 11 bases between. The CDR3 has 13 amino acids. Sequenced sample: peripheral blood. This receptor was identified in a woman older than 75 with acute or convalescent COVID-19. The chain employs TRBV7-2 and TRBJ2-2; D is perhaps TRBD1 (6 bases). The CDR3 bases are TGTGCCAGCAGTCGCAGGGGAGCCGGGGAGCTGTTTTTT. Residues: CASSRRGAGELFF.